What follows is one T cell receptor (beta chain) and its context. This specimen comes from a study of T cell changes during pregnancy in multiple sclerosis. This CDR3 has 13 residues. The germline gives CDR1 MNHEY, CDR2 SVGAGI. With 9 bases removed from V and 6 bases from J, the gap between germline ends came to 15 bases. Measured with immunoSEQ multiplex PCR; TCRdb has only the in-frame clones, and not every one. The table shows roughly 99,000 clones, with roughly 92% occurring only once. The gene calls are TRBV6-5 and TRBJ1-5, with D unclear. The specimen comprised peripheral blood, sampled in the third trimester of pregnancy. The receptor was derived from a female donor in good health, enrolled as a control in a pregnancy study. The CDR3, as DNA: TGTGCCAGTTCTCCAGGACTAAGTCAGCCCCAGCATTTT. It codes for CASSPGLSQPQHF.